The entry that follows covers one TCR beta chain sequence. Its antigen target is currently unknown. There are no base qualities to consult, and no much larger clone falls within one base. The treatment or condition label on this specimen signifies: roughly 19 received Ad26.COV2.S at low or high dose, single or two shots; about 5 received placebo; per-sample allocation not given. Repertoires of vaccine and placebo recipients were sequenced from samples taken on day 63 after the first injection. In Cohort 1b, some 25 adults aged 18-55 years were enrolled at a single site in Boston, USA, between 29 July and 7 August 2020. Ad26.COV2.S was a replication-incompetent adenovirus type 26 vector expressing a prefusion-stabilized SARS-CoV-2 spike protein from the original Wuhan strain. Taken from cysteine to phenylalanine, the CDR3 has 13 residues. Only the CDR3 DNA stays, 39 bases, in frame from base 1. V lost 5 bases and J lost 2 bases; the stretch between them is 10 bases long. According to the germline V gene (reference sequence), CDR1 reads PRHDT and CDR2 reads FYEKMQ.

This sample was taken from a study of Ad26.COV2.S vaccination and SARS-CoV-2 variants (dated by TCRdb to about 2021). General notes on the study: Vaccine-arm donors were drawn from COV1001, a multicentre, randomized, double-blind, placebo-controlled phase I-IIa trial of Ad26.COV2.S in healthy adults. Throughout the experiments and outcome assessment, investigators stayed blinded to trial group allocation. A total of 32 samples were included in the TCR-sequenced set, comprising about 20 Ad26.COV2.S vaccine recipients, 5 placebo recipients and 8 SARS-CoV-2 convalescent individuals. The specificity and breadth of SARS-CoV-2-reactive T cell receptors after Ad26.COV2.S vaccination were assessed by TCRbeta repertoire sequencing. Dosing of Ad26.COV2.S was intramuscular, at either 5x10^10 or 1x10^11 viral particles, delivered as one shot or as two shots spaced 56 days apart. Participants in the trial were split at random into five groups of five each, receiving low-dose or high-dose Ad26.COV2.S once or twice, or else placebo on both occasions. Broader findings and caveats from the paper: The authors noted that the TCR breadth and depth analyses may have underestimated total T cell responses. After vaccination, spike-specific CD8+ and CD4+ T cell responses were reported to show substantial breadth. Spike-specific TCR breadth was higher in Ad26.COV2.S recipients than in placebo recipients (P = 0.0014). Comparable non-spike TCR breadth was observed between vaccine and placebo recipients, consistent with only spike being contained in the vaccine. The study lacked the statistical power to compare responses across vaccine doses or regimens.

The immunoSEQ Assay was the method used to sequence TCRbeta CDR3 regions. After extraction, genomic DNA underwent amplification by bias-controlled multiplex PCR, followed by high-throughput sequencing. As for the original processing: Collapsing and filtering of sequences were performed to quantify the absolute abundance of each unique TCRbeta CDR3 region. T cell fraction was estimated by normalization of TCRbeta template counts to usable DNA, with usable DNA being measured through amplification of reference genes present in all nucleated cells. Repertoire TCRs were annotated as SARS-CoV-2-specific when V gene, CDR3 amino acid sequence and J gene were exactly matched to a known reactive TCR set. The reference SARS-CoV-2 TCR set was derived from MIRA and filtered for enrichment in COVID-19-positive ImmuneCODE repertoires, a step that removed public or cross-reactive TCRs. Using the MIRA antigens, annotated TCRs were further analysed by specific ORF or by position within an ORF. Breadth was defined as the number of annotated unique rearrangements divided by the total number of unique productive rearrangements, and depth was defined as the summed frequency of the annotated unique rearrangements. Two-sided Wilcoxon rank-sum tests were used to compare TCR breadth between groups. Sourced from immuneACCESS, this table was stored by TCRdb with only in-frame sequences that have V and J called. A share of the clones is absent; for the studies checked, an unresolved V gene accounts for under half, and the remainder has no known explanation. The V and J calls and clone size were taken over from that table, and D and trimming were inferred from the DNA. For this sample the table gives roughly 680,000 clones, of which 70% to 90% were detected only once. Over 1.3% of the sample is taken by the ten largest.

The chain is encoded by TRBV13 joined to TRBJ2-7, with the D segment possibly TRBD1 or TRBD2, each aligning over 6 bases. The sequencing used peripheral blood, collected in a trial of Ad26.COV2.S vaccine versus placebo. The sequence derives from a person between 18 and 65 years old who received the Ad26.COV2.S COVID-19 vaccine or a placebo. The CDR3 region: CASSRGTTYEQYF. In nucleotides, the sequence is TGTGCCAGCAGCCGCGGGACAACCTACGAGCAGTACTTC.